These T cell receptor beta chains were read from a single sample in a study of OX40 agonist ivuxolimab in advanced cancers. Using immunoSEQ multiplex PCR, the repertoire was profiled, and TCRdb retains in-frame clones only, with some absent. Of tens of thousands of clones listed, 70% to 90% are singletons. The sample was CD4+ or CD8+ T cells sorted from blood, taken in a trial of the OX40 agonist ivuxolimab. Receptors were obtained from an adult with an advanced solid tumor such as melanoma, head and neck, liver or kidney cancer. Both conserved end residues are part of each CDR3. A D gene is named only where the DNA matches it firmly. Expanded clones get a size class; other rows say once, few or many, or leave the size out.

CDR3 protein: CASSQDWSGLGGRRYEQYF
CDR3 DNA: TGTGCCAGCAGCCAAGATTGGTCTGGGCTTGGCGGGAGAAGATACGAGCAGTACTTC
J gene: TRBJ2-7
D gene: TRBD2
V gene: TRBV14
clone size: .

CDR3 protein: CASSIGSSSYTF
CDR3 DNA: TGTGCCAGTAGTATCGGCAGCAGCAGCTACACCTTC
J gene: TRBJ1-2
D gene: .
V gene: TRBV19
clone size: .

CDR3 protein: CASSRTSGAYEQYF
CDR3 DNA: TGTGCCAGCAGCCGGACTAGCGGCGCCTACGAGCAGTACTTC
J gene: TRBJ2-7
D gene: TRBD2
V gene: TRBV6-5
clone size: .

CDR3 protein: CASRQGSGQPQHF
CDR3 DNA: TGTGCCAGCAGGCAGGGATCGGGTCAGCCCCAGCATTTT
J gene: TRBJ1-5
D gene: .
V gene: TRBV28
clone size: .

CDR3 protein: CASARGDSGGPQHF
CDR3 DNA: TGTGCTAGTGCTCGCGGGGACTCGGGGGGGCCCCAGCATTTT
J gene: TRBJ1-5
D gene: .
V gene: TRBV12-5
clone size: .

CDR3 protein: CASSQDGRLAGAGETQYF
CDR3 DNA: TGCGCCAGCAGCCAAGATGGACGACTAGCGGGGGCCGGGGAGACCCAGTACTTC
J gene: TRBJ2-5
D gene: TRBD2
V gene: TRBV4-1
clone size: .

CDR3 protein: CASSIYLGDTQYF
CDR3 DNA: TGTGCCAGTAGTATTTATCTTGGAGATACGCAGTATTTT
J gene: TRBJ2-3
D gene: .
V gene: TRBV19
clone size: .

CDR3 protein: CATLAGGSSGNTIYF
CDR3 DNA: TGTGCCACTCTAGCCGGGGGTTCCTCTGGAAACACCATATATTTT
J gene: TRBJ1-3
D gene: .
V gene: TRBV2
clone size: .

CDR3 protein: CSASRGGGYTF
CDR3 DNA: TGCAGCGCCAGCCGGGGGGGTGGCTACACCTTC
J gene: TRBJ1-2
D gene: .
V gene: TRBV29-1
clone size: medium-sized

CDR3 protein: CATSRKATGVQYF
CDR3 DNA: TGTGCCACCAGCAGAAAAGCAACAGGGGTCCAGTACTTC
J gene: TRBJ2-5
D gene: TRBD1
V gene: TRBV15
clone size: .